This entry lists 22 T cell receptor beta chains sequenced from one sample in a study of shared clonotypes between healthy human individuals. Some clones are missing from TCRdb's copy, which holds only in-frame ones; the method was immunoSEQ multiplex PCR. The sample shows 1,100,000 or so clones, about 84% of them seen only once. Sequencing was performed on memory CD4+ T cells from PBMCs. Subset indicated: CD45RA-negative fraction. These receptors were taken from a man younger than 30 in good health. Some clones in this sample may be carry-over from other donors' samples.

The rearrangement uses TRBV28 and TRBJ2-3; maybe TRBD2 (5 bases). The V gene's germline CDR1 is MDHEN and CDR2 SYDVKM. The CDR3 contains 15 residues. Trimming cost V 4 bases and J 5 bases, with 16 bases left between them. The CDR3 DNA sequence: TGTGCCAGCAGTTCCCCCTGGGGAGTTGGAGATACGCAGTATTTT. Protein: CASSSPWGVGDTQYF.

The chain combines TRBV4-1 with TRBJ1-3; 10 positions agree with TRBD1. Trimming removed 0 bases from V and 1 base from J; junction bases left unmatched: 6. The CDR3 runs to 18 residues. The germline CDR1 and CDR2 sequences are MGHRA and YSYEKL. The CDR3 spells CASSQDFSDRGSGNTIYF. CDR3 DNA sequence: TGCGCCAGCAGCCAAGATTTTTCGGACAGGGGGTCTGGAAACACCATATATTTT.

This clone was counted only a few times. The chain couples TRBV28 to TRBJ2-5; 10 bases align to TRBD2. Germline V gene lookup returns CDR1 MDHEN and CDR2 SYDVKM. V shed 2 bases, J shed 4 bases, and the junction held 7 bases outside the gene matches. The CDR3 runs 16 residues. Written as DNA, the CDR3 is TGTGCCAGCAGTTTAACTAGCGGGAAGGCTGGAGAGACCCAGTACTTC. Translation: CASSLTSGKAGETQYF.

The V and J genes are TRBV20-1 and TRBJ2-7, with a possible D match to TRBD2 (5 bases). From germline, CDR1 is DFQATT and CDR2 SNEGSKA (reference sequence). The V gene lost 5 bases and the J gene lost 5 bases, with 7 bases spanning the gap. This CDR3 has 10 residues. The CDR3 sequence: CSAGENEQYF. The CDR3 DNA reads as TGCAGTGCTGGGGAGAACGAGCAGTACTTC.

The CDR3 DNA reads TGCGCCAGCAGCCTACTAGCGGGCTCCTACAATGAGCAGTTCTTC. Its translation: CASSLLAGSYNEQFF. The J gene is TRBJ2-1, the V gene TRBV4-3; 9 bases align to TRBD2. Germline loops: CDR1 LGHNA, CDR2 YSLEER. The V segment lost 4 bases and the J segment 0 bases; nucleotides outside the gene matches: 1. The CDR3 has 15 amino acids.

The chain recombines TRBV30 with TRBJ1-3; D uncertain. Germline V lookup: CDR1 GTSNPN, CDR2 SVGIG (reference sequence). The CDR3 spans 15 residues. Trimming shortened V by 2 bases and J by 5 bases, and 16 bases separated the two germline ends. CDR3 in amino acids: CAWSSVDQRRNTIYF. The CDR3 DNA is TGTGCCTGGAGTTCGGTGGATCAACGGAGAAACACCATATATTTT.

This clone was observed a handful of times. The CDR3 here is CASGVAGGKETQYF. For the CDR3, the DNA is TGCGCCAGCGGGGTAGCGGGAGGTAAAGAGACCCAGTACTTC. The rearrangement joins TRBV5-1 to TRBJ2-5; the match to TRBD2 covers 10 bases. Germline CDR1 reads SGHRS; CDR2 reads YFSETQ. The length of the CDR3 is 14 residues. The trim removed 7 bases at V and 3 bases at J, leaving 6 bases unmatched. The full variable domain, with the rest looked up from reference TRBV5-1 and TRBJ2-5, is KAGVTQTPRYLIKTRGQQVTLSCSPISGHRSVSWYQQTPGQGLQFLFEYFSETQRNKGNFPGRFSGRQFSNSRSEMNVSTLELGDSALYLCASGVAGGKETQYFGPGTRLLVL.

This clone was counted once. The J gene is TRBJ2-7, the V gene TRBV5-4, with TRBD1 as a possible D gene (6 bases). With 2 bases removed from V and 3 bases from J, the gap between germline ends came to 12 bases. Germline-derived CDR1 and CDR2 are SGHNT and YYREEE (reference sequence). This CDR3 has 14 amino acids. The CDR3 region is CASSFRGLNYEQYF. CDR3 nucleotide sequence: TGTGCCAGCAGCTTCAGGGGCCTTAACTACGAGCAGTACTTC.

The CDR3 coding sequence is TGTGCCAGCAGCTGGGGACAGGGGGTTGGCTATGGCTACACCTTC. Encoded protein: CASSWGQGVGYGYTF. The chain recombines TRBV28 with TRBJ1-2; TRBD1 agrees at 11 bases. V was clipped by 6 bases and J by 4 bases; unmatched bases: 7. The CDR3 is 15 amino acids. Looked up from germline, CDR1 is MDHEN and CDR2 is SYDVKM.

The chain combines TRBV6-1 with TRBJ2-2; 7 bases are shared with TRBD1. Germline CDR1 is MNHNS and CDR2 is SASEGT. V lost 4 bases and J lost 3; bases outside the gene matches: 8. This CDR3 comprises 16 residues. The CDR3 here is CASSGPWDSYTGELFF. CDR3 nucleotides: TGTGCCAGCAGTGGGCCGTGGGACAGTTACACCGGGGAGCTGTTTTTT.

This rearrangement joins TRBV7-7 to TRBJ1-6; D is possibly TRBD1 (5 bases). Germline CDR1 reads SSHAT; CDR2 reads FNYEAQ (reference sequence). Trimming took 3 bases from V and 14 from J, leaving 20 bases between them. The length of the CDR3 is 15 residues. This CDR3 reads CASSFPPGTAGTLHF. CDR3 nucleotide sequence: TGTGCCAGCAGCTTTCCACCCGGGACGGCCGGGACCCTCCACTTT. Variable domain in full (rest from reference TRBV7-7 and TRBJ1-6): GAGVSQSPRYKVTKRGQDVTLRCDPISSHATLYWYQQALGQGPEFLTYFNYEAQPDKSGLPSDRFSAERPEGSISTLTIQRTEQRDSAMYRCASSFPPGTAGTLHFGNGTRLTVT.

This clone was seen just once. This chain joins TRBV5-1 and TRBJ2-2; 10 bases fit TRBD2. The CDR3 length is 16 residues. Germline V gene data show CDR1 as SGHRS and CDR2 as YFSETQ. The ends lost 4 bases at V and 4 bases at J; junction bases unmatched: 7. CDR3 in amino acids: CASSLLAGRSTGELFF. The CDR3, as DNA: TGCGCCAGCAGCCTACTAGCGGGACGGTCCACCGGGGAGCTGTTTTTT.

V gene TRBV28 combines with J gene TRBJ1-2; D is ambiguous. The germline V gene has CDR1 MDHEN and CDR2 SYDVKM. The CDR3 consists of 10 residues. The V end lost 3 bases, the J end lost 6 bases, and 2 bases lay between the germline ends. CDR3 amino acids: CASSLNGYTF. DNA for the CDR3: TGTGCCAGCAGTTTGAATGGCTACACCTTC.

This clone was detected ten times or more. V and J are TRBV7-8 and TRBJ2-7, with TRBD2 as a possible D gene (6 bases). Germline CDR1 SGHVS, CDR2 FQNEAQ. Trimming pared 2 bases from V and 6 bases from J, leaving 11 bases between. The CDR3 runs to 13 residues. In DNA, the CDR3 is TGTGCCAGCAGCTTACAGGAGGGGTCCGAGCAGTACTTC. Encoded protein: CASSLQEGSEQYF.

The count of this clone is one. A read error may explain this, as a much larger clone is one base away. V gene TRBV28 combines with J gene TRBJ2-5; D may be TRBD2 (6 bases). Germline lookup yields CDR1 MDHEN and CDR2 SYDVKM. The V and J ends lost 3 bases and 7 bases respectively, with 27 bases between them. The CDR3 consists of 18 residues. CDR3: CASSFIWRGQEFRGTQYF. The CDR3 DNA reads TGTGCCAGCAGTTTCATTTGGCGGGGCCAAGAGTTCCGGGGGACCCAGTACTTC.

Here the CDR3 reads CASSPQGRANTGELFF. The CDR3, as DNA: TGTGCCAGCAGCCCCCAGGGACGTGCGAACACCGGGGAGCTGTTTTTT. The V gene is TRBV9, the J gene TRBJ2-2; either TRBD1 or TRBD2 may supply D (5 bases each). The germline gives CDR1 SGDLS, CDR2 YYNGEE. This CDR3 is built from 16 residues. V lost 4 bases and J 0 bases, leaving 13 bases between the germline ends.

The chain combines TRBV14 with TRBJ2-1; no clear D. Germline CDR1 reads SGHDN; CDR2 reads FVKESK. The CDR3 extends over 15 amino acids. The V end was cut by 0 bases, the J end by 4 bases, with 10 bases between. The CDR3: CASSQDLGQYNEQFF. CDR3 sequence (DNA): TGTGCCAGCAGCCAAGATTTAGGGCAATACAATGAGCAGTTCTTC.

The gene calls are TRBV5-1 and TRBJ2-7; weak D call: TRBD2 (7 bases). Germline lookup yields CDR1 SGHRS and CDR2 YFSETQ. Trimming removed 4 bases at V and 0 bases at J, with 17 bases between. There are 16 residues in the CDR3. The CDR3 loop reads CASSPRGGGLSYEQYF. For the CDR3, the DNA is TGCGCCAGCAGCCCGAGGGGGGGAGGCCTCTCCTACGAGCAGTACTTC.

With regard to this clone: A read error may explain this, as a much larger clone is one base away. The same CDR3 can be traced to other DNA sequences in this sample. The chain uses TRBV7-3 and TRBJ2-5; maybe TRBD2 (6 bases). The CDR3 has 13 residues. V lost 6 bases and J 2 bases, leaving 10 bases between the germline ends. Germline lookup yields CDR1 SGHTA and CDR2 FQGTGA. In DNA form, the CDR3 reads TGTGCCAGCAGTGCCGGGACTCAAGAGACCCAGTACTTC. As protein: CASSAGTQETQYF. Using reference TRBV7-3 and TRBJ2-5 for the parts outside the CDR3, the full variable domain is GAGVSQTPSNKVTEKGKYVELRCDPISGHTALYWYRQSLGQGPEFLIYFQGTGAADDSGLPNDRFFAVRPEGSVSTLKIQRTERGDSAVYLCASSAGTQETQYFGPGTRLLVL.

About this clone itself: Other DNA sequences in the same sample also yield this CDR3. The chain employs TRBV5-1 and TRBJ2-5; 7 bases match TRBD1. The CDR3 contains 14 residues. Germline loops: CDR1 SGHRS, CDR2 YFSETQ. V was pared by 4 bases and J by 5 bases, with 8 bases of the junction left unmatched. In nucleotides, the CDR3 is TGCGCCAGCAGCCTACAGGGGCGTTGGGAGACCCAGTACTTC. Its protein is CASSLQGRWETQYF.

The rearrangement links TRBV27 to TRBJ2-5, with D uncertain. The ends were cut back, 3 bases at V and 7 bases at J, with 15 bases in the middle. The CDR3 runs to 14 residues. Germline V gene data show CDR1 as MNHEY and CDR2 as SMNVEV (reference sequence). CDR3 loop: CASSFSAAGTTQYF. The CDR3 coding sequence is TGTGCCAGCAGTTTCAGCGCTGCTGGTACGACCCAGTACTTC.

This rearrangement joins TRBV10-3 to TRBJ2-2, with TRBD1 identical over 8 bases. Trimming cost V 10 bases and J 1 base; bases outside gene matches: 5. Germline assignment: CDR1 ENHRY and CDR2 SYGVKD. There are 14 residues in the CDR3. CDR3 sequence reads: CATRQGRNTGELFF. In DNA form, the CDR3 reads TGTGCCACACGACAGGGGAGGAACACCGGGGAGCTGTTTTTT.